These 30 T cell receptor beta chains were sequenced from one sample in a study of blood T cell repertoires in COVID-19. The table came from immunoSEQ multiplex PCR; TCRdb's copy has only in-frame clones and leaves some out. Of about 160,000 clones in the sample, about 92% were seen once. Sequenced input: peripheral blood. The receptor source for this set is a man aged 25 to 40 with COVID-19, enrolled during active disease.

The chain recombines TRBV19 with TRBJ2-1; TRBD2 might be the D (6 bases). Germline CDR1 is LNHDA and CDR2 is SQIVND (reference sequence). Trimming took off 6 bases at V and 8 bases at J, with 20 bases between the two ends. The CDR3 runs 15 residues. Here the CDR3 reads CASRERGRPRDEQFF. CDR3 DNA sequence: TGTGCCAGTAGGGAACGGGGGAGGCCCCGCGATGAGCAGTTCTTC.

The CDR3 spells CASSASGATGEQFF. The CDR3 nucleotides are TGTGCCAGTAGTGCTAGCGGAGCAACGGGTGAGCAGTTCTTC. V is TRBV19 and J is TRBJ2-1, with 7 bases lining up with TRBD2. After removal of 5 bases from V and 9 bases from J, the junction contained 10 bases not matched to a gene. The CDR3 covers 14 residues. Germline V CDR1 and CDR2: LNHDA, SQIVND (reference sequence).

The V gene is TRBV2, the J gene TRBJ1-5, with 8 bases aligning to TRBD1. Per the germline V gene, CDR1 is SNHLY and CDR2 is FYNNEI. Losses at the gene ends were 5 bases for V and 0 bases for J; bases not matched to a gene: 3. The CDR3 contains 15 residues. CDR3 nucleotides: TGTGCCAGCAGTCCGACAGGGGTTAGCAATCAGCCCCAGCATTTT. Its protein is CASSPTGVSNQPQHF.

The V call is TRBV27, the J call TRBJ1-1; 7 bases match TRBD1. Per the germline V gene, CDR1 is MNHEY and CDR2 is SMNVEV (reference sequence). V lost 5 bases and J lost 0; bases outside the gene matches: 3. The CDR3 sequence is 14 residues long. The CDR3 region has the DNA TGTGCCAGCAGTGGGGACAGCCTGAACACTGAAGCTTTCTTT. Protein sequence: CASSGDSLNTEAFF.

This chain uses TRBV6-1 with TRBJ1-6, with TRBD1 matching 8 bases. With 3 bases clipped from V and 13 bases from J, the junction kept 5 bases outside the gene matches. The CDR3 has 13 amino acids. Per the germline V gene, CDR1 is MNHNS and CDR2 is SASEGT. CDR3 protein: CASSDRGQSPLHF. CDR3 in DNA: TGTGCCAGCAGTGACAGGGGGCAGAGTCCCCTCCACTTT.

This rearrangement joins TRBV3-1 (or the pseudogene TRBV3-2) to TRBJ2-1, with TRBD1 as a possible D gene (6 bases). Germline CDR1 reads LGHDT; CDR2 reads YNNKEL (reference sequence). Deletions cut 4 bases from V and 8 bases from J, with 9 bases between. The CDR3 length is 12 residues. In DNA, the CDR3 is TGTGCCAGCAGCCGGGACACGGATGAGCAGTTCTTC. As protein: CASSRDTDEQFF.

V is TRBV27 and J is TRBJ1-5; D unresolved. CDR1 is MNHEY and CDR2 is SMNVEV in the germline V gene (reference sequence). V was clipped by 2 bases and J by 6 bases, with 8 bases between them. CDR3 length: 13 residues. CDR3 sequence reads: CASSLNRGQPQHF. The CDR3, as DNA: TGTGCCAGCAGTTTAAATCGGGGTCAGCCCCAGCATTTT.

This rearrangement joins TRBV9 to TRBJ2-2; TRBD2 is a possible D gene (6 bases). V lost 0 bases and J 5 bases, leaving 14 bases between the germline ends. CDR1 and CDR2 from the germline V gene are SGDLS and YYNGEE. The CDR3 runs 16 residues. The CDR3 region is CASSVAQVEGTGELFF. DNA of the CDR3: TGTGCCAGCAGCGTAGCTCAGGTGGAGGGGACCGGGGAGCTGTTTTTT. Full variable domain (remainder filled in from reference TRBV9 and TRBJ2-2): DSGVTQTPKHLITATGQRVTLRCSPRSGDLSVYWYQQSLDQGLQFLIQYYNGEERAKGNILERFSAQQFPDLHSELNLSSLELGDSALYFCASSVAQVEGTGELFFGEGSRLTVL.

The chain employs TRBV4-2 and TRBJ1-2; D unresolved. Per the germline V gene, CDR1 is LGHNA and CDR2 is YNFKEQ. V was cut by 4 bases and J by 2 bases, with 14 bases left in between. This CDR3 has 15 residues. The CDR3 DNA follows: TGTGCCAGCAGCCCGAGCGGGATCACGAACTATGGCTACACCTTC. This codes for CASSPSGITNYGYTF.

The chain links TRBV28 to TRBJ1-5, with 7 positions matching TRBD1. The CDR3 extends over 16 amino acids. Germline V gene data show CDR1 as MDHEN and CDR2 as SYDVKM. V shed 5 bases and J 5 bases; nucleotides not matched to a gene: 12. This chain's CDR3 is CASSPYLTGWDQPQHF. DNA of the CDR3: TGTGCCAGCAGTCCGTACTTGACAGGGTGGGATCAGCCCCAGCATTTT.

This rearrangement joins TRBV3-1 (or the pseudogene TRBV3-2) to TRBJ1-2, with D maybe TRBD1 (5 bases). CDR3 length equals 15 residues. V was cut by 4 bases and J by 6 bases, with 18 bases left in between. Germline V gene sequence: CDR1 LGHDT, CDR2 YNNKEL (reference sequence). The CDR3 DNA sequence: TGTGCCAGCAGCCCCCTCCCTGACACGGGGGATGGCTACACCTTC. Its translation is CASSPLPDTGDGYTF.

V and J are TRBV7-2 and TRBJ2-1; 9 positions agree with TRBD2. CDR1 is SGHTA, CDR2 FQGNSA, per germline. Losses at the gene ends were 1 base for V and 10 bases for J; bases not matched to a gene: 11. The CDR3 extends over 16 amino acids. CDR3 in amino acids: CASSLGSAGGPGEQFF. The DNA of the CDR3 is TGTGCCAGCAGCTTAGGCAGCGCGGGAGGGCCTGGGGAGCAGTTCTTC.

CDR3 coding DNA: TGTGCCAGCAGTACAACCTCGGACTCTCGAAACTATGGCTACACCTTC. Amino acids: CASSTTSDSRNYGYTF. The V gene is TRBV6-2 or TRBV6-3, the J gene TRBJ1-2; the D is unclear. This CDR3 is 16 amino acids long. V was trimmed by 5 bases and J by 2 bases, leaving 18 bases between them. Germline V lookup: CDR1 MNHEY, CDR2 SVGEGT.

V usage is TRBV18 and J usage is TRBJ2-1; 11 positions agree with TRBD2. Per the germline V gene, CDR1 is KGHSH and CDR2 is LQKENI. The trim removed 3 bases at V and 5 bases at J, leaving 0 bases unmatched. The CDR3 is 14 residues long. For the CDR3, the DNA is TGTGCCAGCTCACCGGGACTAGCGGACAATGAGCAGTTCTTC. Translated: CASSPGLADNEQFF.

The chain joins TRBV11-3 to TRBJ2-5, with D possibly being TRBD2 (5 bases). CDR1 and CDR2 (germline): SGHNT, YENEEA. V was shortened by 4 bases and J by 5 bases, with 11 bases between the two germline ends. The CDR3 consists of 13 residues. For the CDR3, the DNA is TGTGCCAGCAGCTACCGGGGTGCGGAGACCCAGTACTTC. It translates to CASSYRGAETQYF.

CDR3 sequence: CASSLARRNRGDSPLHF. CDR3 bases: TGTGCCAGCAGCTTAGCGCGAAGGAACAGGGGTGATTCACCCCTCCACTTT. The chain combines TRBV7-2 with TRBJ1-6; 7 bases agree with TRBD1. The germline V gene has CDR1 SGHTA and CDR2 FQGNSA. V shed 0 bases, J shed 8 bases, and the junction held 10 bases outside the gene matches. The CDR3 extends over 17 amino acids.

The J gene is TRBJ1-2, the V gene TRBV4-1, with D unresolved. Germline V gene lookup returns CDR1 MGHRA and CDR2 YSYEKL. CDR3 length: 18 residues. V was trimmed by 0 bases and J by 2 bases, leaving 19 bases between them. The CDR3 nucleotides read TGCGCCAGCAGCCAAGATCAGGCTACCGGGAATCCAAACTATGGCTACACCTTC. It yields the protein CASSQDQATGNPNYGYTF.

CDR3 DNA: TGTGCCAGCAGTCCCCTTTTGGGGACAGGGAATGAAAAACTGTTTTTT. Encoded protein: CASSPLLGTGNEKLFF. The chain carries TRBV28 and TRBJ1-4; 9 positions agree with TRBD1. V trimming: 5 bases; J trimming: 5 bases; junction bases outside the gene matches: 9. This CDR3 has 16 amino acids. CDR1 is MDHEN, CDR2 SYDVKM, per germline.

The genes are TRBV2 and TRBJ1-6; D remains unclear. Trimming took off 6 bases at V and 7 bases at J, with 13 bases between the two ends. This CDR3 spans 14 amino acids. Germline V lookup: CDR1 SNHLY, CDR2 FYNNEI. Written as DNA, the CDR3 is TGTGCCAGCAGCCCCCGGGGAAAGAATTCACCCCTCCACTTT. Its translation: CASSPRGKNSPLHF.

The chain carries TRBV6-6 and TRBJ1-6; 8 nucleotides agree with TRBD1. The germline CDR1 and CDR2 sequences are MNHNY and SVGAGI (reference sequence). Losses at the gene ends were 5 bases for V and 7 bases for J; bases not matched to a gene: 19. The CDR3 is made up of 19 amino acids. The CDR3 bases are TGTGCCAGCAGTCTTACGTGGACAGGGACGGCCTATGGAAATTCACCCCTCCACTTT. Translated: CASSLTWTGTAYGNSPLHF.

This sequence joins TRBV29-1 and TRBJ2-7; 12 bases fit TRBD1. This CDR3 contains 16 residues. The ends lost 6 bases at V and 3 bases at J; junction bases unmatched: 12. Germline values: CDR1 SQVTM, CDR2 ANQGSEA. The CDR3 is CSVDLPGQGAVYEQYF. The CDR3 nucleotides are TGCAGCGTGGACCTACCGGGACAGGGGGCGGTCTACGAGCAGTACTTC.

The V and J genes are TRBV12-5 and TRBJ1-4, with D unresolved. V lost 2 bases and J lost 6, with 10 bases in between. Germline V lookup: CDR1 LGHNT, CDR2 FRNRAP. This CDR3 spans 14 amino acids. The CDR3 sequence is CASGLLGSDEKLFF. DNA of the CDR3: TGTGCTAGTGGTTTGCTTGGGAGCGATGAAAAACTGTTTTTT.

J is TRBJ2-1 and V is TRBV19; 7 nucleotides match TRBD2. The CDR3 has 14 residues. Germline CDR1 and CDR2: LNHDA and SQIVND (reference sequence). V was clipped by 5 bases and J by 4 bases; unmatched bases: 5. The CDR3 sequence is CASSSGLLYNEQFF. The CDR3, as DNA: TGTGCCAGTAGTTCGGGACTACTGTACAATGAGCAGTTCTTC.

The DNA for the CDR3 is TGTGCCAGCAGTGTTATCGGACAGGGATATGAAGCTTTCTTT. It is translated as CASSVIGQGYEAFF. This rearrangement joins TRBV28 to TRBJ1-1; 8 bases are a match to TRBD1. The germline V gene has CDR1 MDHEN and CDR2 SYDVKM. With 5 bases clipped from V and 7 bases from J, the junction kept 9 bases outside the gene matches. The CDR3 consists of 14 residues. Drawing the rest from reference TRBV28 and TRBJ1-1, the complete variable domain is DVKVTQSSRYLVKRTGEKVFLECVQDMDHENMFWYRQDPGLGLRLIYFSYDVKMKEKGDIPEGYSVSREKKERFSLILESASTNQTSMYLCASSVIGQGYEAFFGQGTRLTVV.

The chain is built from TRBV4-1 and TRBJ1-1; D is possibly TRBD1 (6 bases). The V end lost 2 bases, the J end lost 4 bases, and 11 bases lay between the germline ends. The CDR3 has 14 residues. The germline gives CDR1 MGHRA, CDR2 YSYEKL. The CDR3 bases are TGCGCCAGCAGCCAACAGGGGTGGACCACTGAAGCTTTCTTT. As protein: CASSQQGWTTEAFF.

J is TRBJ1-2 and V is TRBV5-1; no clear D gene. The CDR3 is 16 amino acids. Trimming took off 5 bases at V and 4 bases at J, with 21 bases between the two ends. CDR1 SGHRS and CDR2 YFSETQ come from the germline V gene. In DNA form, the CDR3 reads TGCGCCAGCAGTAGTTCTTTTTTGGTGAACGTCTATGGCTACACCTTC. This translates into CASSSSFLVNVYGYTF.

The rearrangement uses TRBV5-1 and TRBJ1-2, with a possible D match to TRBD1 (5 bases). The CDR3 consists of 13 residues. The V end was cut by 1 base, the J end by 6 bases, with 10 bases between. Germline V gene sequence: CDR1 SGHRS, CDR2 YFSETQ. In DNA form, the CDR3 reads TGCGCCAGCAGCTTGTTGGCGGGGGATGGCTACACCTTC. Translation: CASSLLAGDGYTF.

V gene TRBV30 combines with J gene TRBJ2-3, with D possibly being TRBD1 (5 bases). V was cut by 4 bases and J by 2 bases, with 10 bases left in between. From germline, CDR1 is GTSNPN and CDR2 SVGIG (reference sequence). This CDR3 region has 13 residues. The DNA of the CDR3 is TGTGCCTGGATGAAGGGGCTCACAGATACGCAGTATTTT. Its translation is CAWMKGLTDTQYF.

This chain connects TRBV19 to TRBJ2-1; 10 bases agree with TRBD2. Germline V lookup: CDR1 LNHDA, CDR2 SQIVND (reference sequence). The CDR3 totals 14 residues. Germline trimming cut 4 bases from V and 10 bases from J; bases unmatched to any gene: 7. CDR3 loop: CASSSSSGRYEQFF. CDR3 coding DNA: TGTGCCAGTAGTAGCTCTAGCGGGAGATACGAGCAGTTCTTC.

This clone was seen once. The CDR3 nucleotides are TGTGCCAGCAGTTACGTTGGAACTAGGACGGATGAGCAGTTCTTC. Protein product: CASSYVGTRTDEQFF. The J gene is TRBJ2-1, the V gene TRBV6-2 or TRBV6-3, with a possible D match to TRBD2 (5 bases). Trimming shortened V by 2 bases and J by 8 bases, and 16 bases separated the two germline ends. The CDR3 contains 15 residues. Germline V gene data show CDR1 as MNHEY and CDR2 as SVGEGT.